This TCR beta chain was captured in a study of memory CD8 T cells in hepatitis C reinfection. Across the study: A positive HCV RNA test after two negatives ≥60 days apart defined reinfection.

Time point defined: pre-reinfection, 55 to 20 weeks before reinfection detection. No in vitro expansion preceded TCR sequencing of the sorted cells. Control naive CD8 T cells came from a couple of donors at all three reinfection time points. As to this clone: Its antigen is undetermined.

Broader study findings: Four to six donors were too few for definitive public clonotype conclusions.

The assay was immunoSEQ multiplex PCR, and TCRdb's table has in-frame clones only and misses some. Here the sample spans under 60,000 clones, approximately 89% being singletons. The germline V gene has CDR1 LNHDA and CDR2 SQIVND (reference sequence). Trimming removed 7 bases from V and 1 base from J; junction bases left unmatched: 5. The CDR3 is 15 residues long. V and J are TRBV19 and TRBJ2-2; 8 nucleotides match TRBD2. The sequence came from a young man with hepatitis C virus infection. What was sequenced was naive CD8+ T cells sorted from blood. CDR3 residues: CASTWSGGNTGELFF. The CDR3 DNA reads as TGTGCCAGTACCTGGAGCGGGGGGAACACCGGGGAGCTGTTTTTT.